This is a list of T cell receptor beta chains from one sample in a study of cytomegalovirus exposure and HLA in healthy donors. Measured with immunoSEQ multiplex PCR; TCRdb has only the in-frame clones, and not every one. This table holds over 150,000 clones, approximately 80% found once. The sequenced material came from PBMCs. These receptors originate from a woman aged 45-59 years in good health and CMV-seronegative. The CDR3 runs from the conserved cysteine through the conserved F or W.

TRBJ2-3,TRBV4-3,CASSQEGGESGTDTQYF
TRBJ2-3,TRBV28,CASNSAQVRTDTQYF
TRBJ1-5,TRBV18,CASSPRGQNNQPQHF
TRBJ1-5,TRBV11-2,CASSRKTGGGNQPQHF
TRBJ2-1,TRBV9,CASSLLAGGFNEQFF
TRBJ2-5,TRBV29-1,CSVERFGPRETQYF
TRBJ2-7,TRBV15,CATGRDIAGANYEQYF
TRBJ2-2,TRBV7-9,CASTPQLFSDSSRTGELFF
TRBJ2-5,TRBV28,CASSFAGGSQETQYF
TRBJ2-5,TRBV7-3,CASSSLGREGLGQETQYF
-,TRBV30,CAWSVPGGSYEQYF
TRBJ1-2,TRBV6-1,CASSEVLRGHGYTF
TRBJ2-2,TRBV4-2,CASTQPQAPGELFF
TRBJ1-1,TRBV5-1,CASSPTGTGGVLRTEAFF
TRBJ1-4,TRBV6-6,CASTDRYPNEKLFF
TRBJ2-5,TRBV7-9,CASSSNTRETQYF
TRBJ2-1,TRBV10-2,CASSVDSGSYNEQFF
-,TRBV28,CASLRTGDIYEQYF
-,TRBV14,CASSQGHGSSYEQYF
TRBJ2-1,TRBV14,CASSQELRDGWQFF
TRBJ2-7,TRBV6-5,CASAEDRVSYEQYF
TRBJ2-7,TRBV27,CASSYGNEQYF